The source of this T cell receptor beta chain is a study of blood T cell repertoires in COVID-19. The method was immunoSEQ multiplex PCR; TCRdb's version includes in-frame clones alone and lacks a portion of them. Altogether about 78,000 clones are present, around nine tenths being singletons, with the ten largest covering 1.5% to 2.5%. The CDR3 contains 14 residues. Germline V gene data show CDR1 as KGHSH and CDR2 as LQKENI. V lost 3 bases and J lost 4; bases outside the gene matches: 3. The sequencing sample was made of peripheral blood. The TCR comes from a woman aged 60-70 years with acute or convalescent COVID-19. The chain recombines TRBV18 with TRBJ1-1; 9 nucleotides match TRBD1. The CDR3: CASSPMTGGTEAFF. CDR3 bases: TGTGCCAGCTCACCGATGACAGGGGGCACTGAAGCTTTCTTT.